This T cell receptor beta chain was recorded in a study of blood T cell repertoires in COVID-19. Study-wide context: The study drew acute and convalescent COVID-19 samples from the United States, Italy and Spain. The cDNA or gDNA used as material had been derived from T cells, B-cell-depleted T cells, or PBMCs.

The participants were between about 18 and 95 years old and came from about two dozen US areas. Donors in Cohort 3 counted as recovered after two negative PCRs, clearance, or symptom resolution. Produced via immunoSEQ multiplex PCR; TCRdb's table is partial and in-frame only. The sample records a few hundred thousand clones, 80% to 90% being singletons. CDR3 size: 15 residues. Looked up from germline, CDR1 is MGHRA and CDR2 is YSYEKL. The ends lost 1 base at V and 7 bases at J; junction bases unmatched: 7. The chain combines TRBV4-1 with TRBJ1-5; 7 bases line up with TRBD1. Sequences were obtained from PBMCs or T cells enriched from blood (not recorded which). This clonotype was obtained from a man aged 40-49 years who had recovered from COVID-19. The CDR3 DNA follows: TGCGCCAGCAGCCAAGGACAGGGTCCCTCGCAGCCCCAGCATTTT. Residues: CASSQGQGPSQPQHF.